This TCR beta chain appears in the sequencing data of a study of T cell repertoires in cytomegalovirus infection. This clonotype has a handful of counts. After removal of 6 bases from V and 2 bases from J, the junction contained 14 bases not matched to a gene. Germline V gene lookup returns CDR1 SGHNT and CDR2 YENEEA. The CDR3 sequence is 18 residues long. From the reads, TCRdb called clonotypes with MiXCR, one entry per CDR3 protein. Found here are about 460,000 distinct CDR3 sequences, around 10% of them singletons; the top ten hold more than 8.5%. V is TRBV11-3 and J is TRBJ2-1, with TRBD2 matching 9 bases. This sequence originates from a human donor in good health (CMV status not recorded). Some clones in this sample may be carry-over from other donors' samples. Sequencing was carried out using PBMCs. CDR3 DNA sequence: TGTGCCAGCAGTCGCGGCAAACTAGCGGGTGACCCCTACAATGAGCAGTTCTTC. This encodes CASSRGKLAGDPYNEQFF.